This paragraph reports one TCR beta chain. No antigen is known for it. Within one base of it there is no much larger clone, and no base qualities were kept. Library construction relied on the immunoSEQ multiplex PCR assay. The paper's data handling went like this. A statistical classification framework was built for diagnosing cytomegalovirus status from the catalog of TCR beta chain sequences. Held by TCRdb, this immuneACCESS table contains in-frame sequences only and omits some clones. Under half of the omission traces to an unresolved V gene where checked; the cause of the rest is unknown. The V and J calls and clone size are taken from that table; D and trimming were inferred from the DNA. Within this sample are around 45,000 clones, with about 94% of them counted one time only. 5.6% of the sample belongs to the ten largest clones. Donors formed part of the validation cohort, which comprised 120 subjects and was distinct from the first cohort of over 500 subjects.

The data were taken from a study of cytomegalovirus exposure and HLA in healthy donors (dated by TCRdb to the late 2010s). About the investigation overall: According to a later analysis, one platform produced both the 110 or so validation repertoires and the 666 repertoires of the first cohort. To predict cytomegalovirus infection status, the study brought together high-throughput TCR immunosequencing, statistical association of individual TCRs with disease status, and machine learning. The study was designed to test whether signatures of past pathogen exposure could be identified by cataloging public T cell receptors. Besides the first cohort of 666 subjects, a separate validation cohort made up of around 120 different subjects was used. The study at large found these results: A later analysis lacked HLA typing for the validation cohort, so it scored co-occurrence in that cohort across all 120 or so repertoires. While some public TCRs were present in many individuals, most TCR sequences turned up only very rarely across donors. A later analysis found that TCRs clustered in the first cohort also tended to co-occur in the roughly 120 validation repertoires, with approximately 95% of cluster scores above 0. In both the original and validation cohorts, the classifier was reported to diagnose cytomegalovirus status with high specificity and sensitivity. In vitro tests confirmed that a few of the cytomegalovirus-associated TCR beta chains recognize cytomegalovirus antigens. According to the authors, the approach could potentially be generalized to other disease states and immunological phenotypes. In the study, around 150 TCR beta chains were listed as associated with cytomegalovirus.

Looking up the germline V gene (reference sequence) yields CDR1 SEHNR and CDR2 FQNEAQ. A distance of 7 bases separates the germline ends of V and J, which lose 1 base and 0 bases respectively. The CDR3 numbers 14 residues from cysteine through phenylalanine. Solely the CDR3 DNA is kept, with 42 bases framed from the first base. Sequences were obtained from PBMCs. The chain is made from TRBV7-9 and TRBJ2-7, and TRBD1 may be the D gene, going by 6 matching bases. This clonotype originated in a young man in good health and CMV-seronegative. The nucleotide sequence is TGTGCCAGCAGCTTAGGGACAGTCTCCTACGAGCAGTACTTC. The translation is CASSLGTVSYEQYF.